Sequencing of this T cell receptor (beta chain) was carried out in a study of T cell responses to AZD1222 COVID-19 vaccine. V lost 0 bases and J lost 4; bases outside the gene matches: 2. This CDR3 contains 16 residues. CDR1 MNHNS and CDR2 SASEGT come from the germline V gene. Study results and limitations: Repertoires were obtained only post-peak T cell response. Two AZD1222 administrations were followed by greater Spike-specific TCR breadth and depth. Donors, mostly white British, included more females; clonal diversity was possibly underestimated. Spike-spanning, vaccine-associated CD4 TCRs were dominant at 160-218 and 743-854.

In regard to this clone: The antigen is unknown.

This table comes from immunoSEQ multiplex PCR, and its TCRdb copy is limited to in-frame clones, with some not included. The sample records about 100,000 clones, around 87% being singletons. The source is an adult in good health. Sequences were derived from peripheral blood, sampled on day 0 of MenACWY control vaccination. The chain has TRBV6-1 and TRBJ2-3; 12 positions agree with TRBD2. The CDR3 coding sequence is TGTGCCAGCAGTGAAGCGGCTAGCGGGAGGGCAGATACGCAGTATTTT. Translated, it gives CASSEAASGRADTQYF.